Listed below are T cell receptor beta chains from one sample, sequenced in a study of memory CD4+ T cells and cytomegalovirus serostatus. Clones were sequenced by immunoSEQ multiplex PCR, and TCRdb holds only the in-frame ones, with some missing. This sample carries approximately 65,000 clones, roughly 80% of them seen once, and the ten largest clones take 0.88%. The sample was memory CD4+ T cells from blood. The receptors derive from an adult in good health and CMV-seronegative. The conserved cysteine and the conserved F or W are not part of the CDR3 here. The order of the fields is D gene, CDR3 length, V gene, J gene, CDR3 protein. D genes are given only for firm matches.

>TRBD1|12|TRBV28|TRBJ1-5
ASSLDRGHQPQH
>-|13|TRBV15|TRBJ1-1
ATSRAPGEVTEAF
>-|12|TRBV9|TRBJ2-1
ASSVGGAPQEQF
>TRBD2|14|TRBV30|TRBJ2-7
AWSVSWGSGGNEQY
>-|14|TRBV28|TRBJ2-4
VKEYVYILAKNIQY
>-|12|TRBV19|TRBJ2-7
ASSAKPGTYEQY
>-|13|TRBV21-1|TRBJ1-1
ASSKGGSGDTEAF
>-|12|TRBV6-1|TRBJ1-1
ASSAPRGAAEAF
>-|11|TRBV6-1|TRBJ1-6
ASSREESSPLH
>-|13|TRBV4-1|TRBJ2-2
ASSPNIGASGELF
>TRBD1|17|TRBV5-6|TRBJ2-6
ASSSSATGLRSGANVLT
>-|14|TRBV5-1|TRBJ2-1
ASSLGELSSYNEQF
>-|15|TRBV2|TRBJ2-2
ASSEGSMGWDTGELF
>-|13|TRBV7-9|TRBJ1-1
ASSPRQRRGTEAF
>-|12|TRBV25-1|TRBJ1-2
ASSETGGRDGYT
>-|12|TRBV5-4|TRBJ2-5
ASSSLGGGETQY
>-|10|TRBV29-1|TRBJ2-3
SVISYTDTQY
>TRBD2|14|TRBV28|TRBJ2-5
ASSFRGLAGAQTQY
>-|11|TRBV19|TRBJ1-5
ATASISNQPQH
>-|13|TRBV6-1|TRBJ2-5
ASSSTEIRGETQY
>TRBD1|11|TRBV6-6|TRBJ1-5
ASTVTGVQPQH
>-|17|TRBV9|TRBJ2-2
ASSAKVGKAQLNTGELF
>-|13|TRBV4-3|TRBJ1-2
ASSQDGGGLYGYT
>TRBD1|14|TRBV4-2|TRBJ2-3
ASSPVGGGTGDTQY
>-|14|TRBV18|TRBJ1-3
ASQTTNVAAGNTIY
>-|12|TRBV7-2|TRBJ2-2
ASSLEPNTGELF
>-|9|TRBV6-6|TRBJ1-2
ASSLRGVGT
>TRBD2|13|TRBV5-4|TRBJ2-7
ASSLQGGRYYEQY
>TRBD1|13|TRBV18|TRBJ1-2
ASSPDLDRAYGYT
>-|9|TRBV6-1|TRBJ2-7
ASSEADEQY
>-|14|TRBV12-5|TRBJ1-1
ASGLGTYTMNTEAF